Listed below are T cell receptor beta chains from one sample, sequenced in a study of blood T cells in healthy people across ages. A single record per CDR3 protein comes from TCRdb applying MiXCR to the 5' RACE reads. This sample has more than 1.4 million distinct CDR3 sequences; 40% to 50% occur once, and the top ten carry 7.9%. Input material: blood. These receptor sequences come from a woman younger than 35 in good health. Each CDR3 is given with its conserved first and last residue. Fields, in order: CDR3 DNA, CDR3 protein, D gene, J gene, CDR3 length, V gene, clone size. A D gene is named only where the DNA matches it firmly. Size is stated for part of the rows, as once, few or many counts, or as a class when the clone is expanded.

CDR3 DNA: TGCGCCAGCAGCCAAGACCGGGCGACCACTGAAGCTTTCTTT
CDR3 protein: CASSQDRATTEAFF
D gene: .
J gene: TRBJ1-1
CDR3 length: 14
V gene: TRBV4-1
clone size: .

CDR3 DNA: TGCGCCAGCAGCCTATCAACAGGGGTTATAAACACTGAAGCTTTCTTT
CDR3 protein: CASSLSTGVINTEAFF
D gene: TRBD1
J gene: TRBJ1-1
CDR3 length: 16
V gene: TRBV5-1
clone size: .

CDR3 DNA: TGTGCCAGCAGTGAAATTGGGGGGGGATATGGCTACACCTTC
CDR3 protein: CASSEIGGGYGYTF
D gene: .
J gene: TRBJ1-2
CDR3 length: 14
V gene: TRBV6-1
clone size: .

CDR3 DNA: TGTGCCAGCAGCTTTGCCGTGGGGGCTAGCACAGATACGCAGTATTTT
CDR3 protein: CASSFAVGASTDTQYF
D gene: .
J gene: TRBJ2-3
CDR3 length: 16
V gene: TRBV7-9
clone size: once

CDR3 DNA: TGCGCCAGCAGCCAACCCCGGCAAGGACTAGCGGTGGATACGCAGTATTTT
CDR3 protein: CASSQPRQGLAVDTQYF
D gene: TRBD2
J gene: TRBJ2-3
CDR3 length: 17
V gene: TRBV5-1
clone size: .

CDR3 DNA: TGTGCCAGCTCCGTTCGACCTAACTCTGGCTACACCTTC
CDR3 protein: CASSVRPNSGYTF
D gene: .
J gene: TRBJ1-2
CDR3 length: 13
V gene: TRBV28
clone size: .

CDR3 DNA: TGCAGTGCTACTGGTACTAGCGGGAGCACAGATACGCAGTATTTT
CDR3 protein: CSATGTSGSTDTQYF
D gene: TRBD2
J gene: TRBJ2-3
CDR3 length: 15
V gene: TRBV20-1
clone size: .

CDR3 DNA: TGTGCCAGCAGTGATAAAATGGGGAGCGGCGGGGGCTACAATGAGCAGTTCTTC
CDR3 protein: CASSDKMGSGGGYNEQFF
D gene: TRBD2
J gene: TRBJ2-1
CDR3 length: 18
V gene: TRBV25-1
clone size: .

CDR3 DNA: TGTGCCAGCAGTGGGGGGATGGGGAACACTGAAGCTTTCTTT
CDR3 protein: CASSGGMGNTEAFF
D gene: .
J gene: TRBJ1-1
CDR3 length: 14
V gene: TRBV6-6
clone size: .

CDR3 DNA: TGTGCCAGCAGCAATCTCCGGGACAGGGGGTTTGAAGCTTTCTTT
CDR3 protein: CASSNLRDRGFEAFF
D gene: TRBD1
J gene: TRBJ1-1
CDR3 length: 15
V gene: TRBV12-3/TRBV12-4
clone size: .

CDR3 DNA: TGTGCCTGGACTCGACTAGCGGGAATCCAAGAGACCCAGTACTTC
CDR3 protein: CAWTRLAGIQETQYF
D gene: TRBD2
J gene: TRBJ2-5
CDR3 length: 15
V gene: TRBV30
clone size: once

CDR3 DNA: TGTGCCAGCAGTCCAGCTGGACTAGTATGGGAGCAGTACTTC
CDR3 protein: CASSPAGLVWEQYF
D gene: TRBD2
J gene: TRBJ2-7
CDR3 length: 14
V gene: TRBV12-3/TRBV12-4
clone size: few

CDR3 DNA: TGTGCCAGCAGTTACGAGAGGGGTGGGGTGGATACGCAGTATTTT
CDR3 protein: CASSYERGGVDTQYF
D gene: .
J gene: TRBJ2-3
CDR3 length: 15
V gene: TRBV6-5
clone size: .

CDR3 DNA: TGTGCCAGCAGTGATCCGGGCCGGTCGACCCAGTTCTTC
CDR3 protein: CASSDPGRSTQFF
D gene: .
J gene: TRBJ2-1
CDR3 length: 13
V gene: TRBV2
clone size: .

CDR3 DNA: TGCAGCGTTGCTTACGGGAAGGCAGATACGCAGTATTTT
CDR3 protein: CSVAYGKADTQYF
D gene: .
J gene: TRBJ2-3
CDR3 length: 13
V gene: TRBV29-1
clone size: many